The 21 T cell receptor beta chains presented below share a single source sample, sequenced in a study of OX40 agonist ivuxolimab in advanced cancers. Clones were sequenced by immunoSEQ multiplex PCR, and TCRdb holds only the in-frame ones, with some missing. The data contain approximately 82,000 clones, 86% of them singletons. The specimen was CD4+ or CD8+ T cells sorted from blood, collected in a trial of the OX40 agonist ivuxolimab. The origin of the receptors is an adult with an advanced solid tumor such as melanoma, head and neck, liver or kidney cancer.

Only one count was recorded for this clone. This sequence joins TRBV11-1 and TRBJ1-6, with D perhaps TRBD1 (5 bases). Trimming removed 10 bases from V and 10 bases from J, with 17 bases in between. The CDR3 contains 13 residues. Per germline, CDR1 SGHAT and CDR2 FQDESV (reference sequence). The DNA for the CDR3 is TGTGCCACCGGAGACAGTATAGGGTCACCCCTCCACTTT. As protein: CATGDSIGSPLHF.

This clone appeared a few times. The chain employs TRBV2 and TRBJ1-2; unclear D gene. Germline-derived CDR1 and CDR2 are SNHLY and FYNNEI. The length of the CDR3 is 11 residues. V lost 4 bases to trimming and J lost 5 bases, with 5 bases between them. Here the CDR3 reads CASSVEYGYTF. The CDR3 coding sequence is TGTGCCAGCAGTGTTGAGTATGGCTACACCTTC.

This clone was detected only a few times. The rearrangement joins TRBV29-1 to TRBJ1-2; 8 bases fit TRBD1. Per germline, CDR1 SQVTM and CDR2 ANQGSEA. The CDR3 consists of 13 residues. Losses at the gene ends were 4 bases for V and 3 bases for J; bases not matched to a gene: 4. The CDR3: CSVGRGRDYGYTF. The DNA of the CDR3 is TGCAGCGTTGGCAGGGGGCGAGACTATGGCTACACCTTC. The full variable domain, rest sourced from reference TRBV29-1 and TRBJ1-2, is SAVISQKPSRDICQRGTSLTIQCQVDSQVTMMFWYRQQPGQSLTLIATANQGSEATYESGFVIDKFPISRPNLTFSTLTVSNMSPEDSSIYLCSVGRGRDYGYTFGSGTRLTVV.

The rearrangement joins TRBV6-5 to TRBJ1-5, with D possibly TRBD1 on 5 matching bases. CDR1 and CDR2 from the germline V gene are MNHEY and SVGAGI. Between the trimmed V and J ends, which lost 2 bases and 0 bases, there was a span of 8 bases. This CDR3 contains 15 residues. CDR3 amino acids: CASSYGTSSNQPQHF. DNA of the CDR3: TGTGCCAGCAGTTACGGGACGAGTAGCAATCAGCCCCAGCATTTT.

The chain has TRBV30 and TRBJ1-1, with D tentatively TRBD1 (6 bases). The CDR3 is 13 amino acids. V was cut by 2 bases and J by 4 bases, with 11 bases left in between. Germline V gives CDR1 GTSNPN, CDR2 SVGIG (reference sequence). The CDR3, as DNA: TGTGCCTGGAGTTTCAGGGGCCGCACTGAAGCTTTCTTT. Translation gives CAWSFRGRTEAFF. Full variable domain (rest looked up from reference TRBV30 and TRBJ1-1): SQTIHQWPATLVQPVGSPLSLECTVEGTSNPNLYWYRQAAGRGLQLLFYSVGIGQISSEVPQNLSASRPQDRQFILSSKKLLLSDSGFYLCAWSFRGRTEAFFGQGTRLTVV.

CDR3 nucleotides: TGTGCCAGCTCACCGAGCCTCCGGGACAGGGAAGGAAACACCATATATTTT. It codes for CASSPSLRDREGNTIYF. This chain uses TRBV18 with TRBJ1-3; 9 nucleotides align to TRBD1. Trimming took 3 bases from V and 4 from J; bases not matched to a gene: 10. There are 17 residues in the CDR3. Germline assignment: CDR1 KGHSH and CDR2 LQKENI.

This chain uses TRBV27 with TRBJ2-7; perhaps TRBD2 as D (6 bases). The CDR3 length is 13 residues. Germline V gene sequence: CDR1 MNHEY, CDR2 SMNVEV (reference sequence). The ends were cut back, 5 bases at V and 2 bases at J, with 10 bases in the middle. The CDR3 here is CASSPAGTYEQYF. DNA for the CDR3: TGTGCCAGCAGTCCGGCGGGGACCTACGAGCAGTACTTC.

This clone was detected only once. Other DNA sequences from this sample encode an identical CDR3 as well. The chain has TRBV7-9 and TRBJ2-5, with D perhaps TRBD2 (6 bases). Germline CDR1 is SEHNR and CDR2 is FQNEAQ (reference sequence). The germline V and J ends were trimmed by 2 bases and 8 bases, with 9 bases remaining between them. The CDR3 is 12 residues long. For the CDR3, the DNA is TGTGCCAGCAGCTTATCGGGGGAAACCCAGTACTTC. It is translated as CASSLSGETQYF.

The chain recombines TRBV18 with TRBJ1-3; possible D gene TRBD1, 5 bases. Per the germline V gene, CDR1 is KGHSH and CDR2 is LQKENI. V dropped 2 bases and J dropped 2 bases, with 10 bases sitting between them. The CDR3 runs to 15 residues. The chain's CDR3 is CASSPSQGTGNTIYF. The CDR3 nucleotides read TGTGCCAGCTCACCAAGCCAGGGTACTGGAAACACCATATATTTT.

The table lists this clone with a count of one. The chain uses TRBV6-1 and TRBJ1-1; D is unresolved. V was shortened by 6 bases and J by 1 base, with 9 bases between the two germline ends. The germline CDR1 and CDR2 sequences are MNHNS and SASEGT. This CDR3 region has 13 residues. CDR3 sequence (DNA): TGTGCCAGCAGCCTTCGTCCGAACACTGAAGCTTTCTTT. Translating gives CASSLRPNTEAFF.

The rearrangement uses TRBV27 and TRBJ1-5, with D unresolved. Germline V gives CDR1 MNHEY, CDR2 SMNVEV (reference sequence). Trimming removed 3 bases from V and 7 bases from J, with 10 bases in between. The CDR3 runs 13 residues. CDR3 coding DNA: TGTGCCAGCAGTTTTCAGGCTGGGCAGCCCCAGCATTTT. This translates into CASSFQAGQPQHF.

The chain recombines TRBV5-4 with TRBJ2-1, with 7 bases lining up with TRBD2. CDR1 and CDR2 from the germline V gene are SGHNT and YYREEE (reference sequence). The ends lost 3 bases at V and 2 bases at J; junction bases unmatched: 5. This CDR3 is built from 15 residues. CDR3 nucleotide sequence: TGTGCCAGCAGCTGGGGCGCGGGGGCCTACAATGAGCAGTTCTTC. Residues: CASSWGAGAYNEQFF.

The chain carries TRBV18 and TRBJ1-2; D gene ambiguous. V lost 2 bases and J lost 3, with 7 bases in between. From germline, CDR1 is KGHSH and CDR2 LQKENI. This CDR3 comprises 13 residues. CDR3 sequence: CASSPVRDYGYTF. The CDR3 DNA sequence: TGTGCCAGCTCACCAGTCCGGGACTATGGCTACACCTTC. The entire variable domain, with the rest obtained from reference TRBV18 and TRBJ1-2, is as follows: NAGVMQNPRHLVRRRGQEARLRCSPMKGHSHVYWYRQLPEEGLKFMVYLQKENIIDESGMPKERFSAEFPKEGPSILRIQQVVRGDSAAYFCASSPVRDYGYTFGSGTRLTVV.

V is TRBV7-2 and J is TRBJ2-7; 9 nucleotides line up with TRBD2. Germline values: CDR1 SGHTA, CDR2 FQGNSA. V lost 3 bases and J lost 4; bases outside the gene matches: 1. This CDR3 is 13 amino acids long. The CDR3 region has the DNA TGTGCCAGCAGCTTGGGACTAGCTTACGAGCAGTACTTC. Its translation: CASSLGLAYEQYF.

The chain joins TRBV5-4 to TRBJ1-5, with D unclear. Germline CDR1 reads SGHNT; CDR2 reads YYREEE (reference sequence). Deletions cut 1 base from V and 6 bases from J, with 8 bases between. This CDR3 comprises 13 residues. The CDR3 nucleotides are TGTGCCAGCAGCTTGCAGCCTGGTCAGCCCCAGCATTTT. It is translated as CASSLQPGQPQHF.

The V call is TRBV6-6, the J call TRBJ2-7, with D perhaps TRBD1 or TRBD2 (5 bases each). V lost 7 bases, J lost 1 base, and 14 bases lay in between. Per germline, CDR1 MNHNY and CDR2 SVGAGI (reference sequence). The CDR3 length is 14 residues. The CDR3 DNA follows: TGTGCCAGCATAGGGACGGAGTATTCCTACGAGCAGTACTTC. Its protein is CASIGTEYSYEQYF.

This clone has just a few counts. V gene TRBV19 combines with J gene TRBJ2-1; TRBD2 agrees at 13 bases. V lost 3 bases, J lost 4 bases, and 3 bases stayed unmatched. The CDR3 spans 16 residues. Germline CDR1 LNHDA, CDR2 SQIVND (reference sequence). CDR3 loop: CASSMGGLAGYNEQFF. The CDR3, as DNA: TGTGCCAGTAGTATGGGGGGACTAGCGGGATACAATGAGCAGTTCTTC.

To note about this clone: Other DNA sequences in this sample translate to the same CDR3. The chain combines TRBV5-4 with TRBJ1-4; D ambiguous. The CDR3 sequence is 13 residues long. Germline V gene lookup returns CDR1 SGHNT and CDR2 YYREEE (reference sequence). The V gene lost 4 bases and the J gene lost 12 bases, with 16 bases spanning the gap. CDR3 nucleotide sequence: TGTGCCAGCAGCCGCTCGGCACCCCGGGAACTGTTTTTT. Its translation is CASSRSAPRELFF. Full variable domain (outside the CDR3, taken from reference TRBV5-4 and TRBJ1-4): ETGVTQSPTHLIKTRGQQVTLRCSSQSGHNTVSWYQQALGQGPQFIFQYYREEENGRGNFPPRFSGLQFPNYSSELNVNALELDDSALYLCASSRSAPRELFFGSGTQLSVL.

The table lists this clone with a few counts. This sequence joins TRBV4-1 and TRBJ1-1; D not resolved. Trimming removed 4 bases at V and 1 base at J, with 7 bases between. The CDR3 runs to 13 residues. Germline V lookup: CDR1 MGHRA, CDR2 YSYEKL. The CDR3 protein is CASSRRENTEAFF. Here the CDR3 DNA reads TGCGCCAGCAGCCGGCGGGAGAACACTGAAGCTTTCTTT.

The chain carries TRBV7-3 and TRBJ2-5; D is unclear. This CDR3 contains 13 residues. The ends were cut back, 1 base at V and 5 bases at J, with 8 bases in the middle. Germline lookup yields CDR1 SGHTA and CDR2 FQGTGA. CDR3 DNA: TGTGCCAGCAGCTTAAAAGGTTCGGAGACCCAGTACTTC. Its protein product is CASSLKGSETQYF.

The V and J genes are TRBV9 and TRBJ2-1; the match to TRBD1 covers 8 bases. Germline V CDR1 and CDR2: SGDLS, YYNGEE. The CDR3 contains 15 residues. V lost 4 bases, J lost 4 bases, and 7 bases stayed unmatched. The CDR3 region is CASSLTGQGYNEQFF. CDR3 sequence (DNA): TGTGCCAGCAGCCTCACCGGACAGGGATACAATGAGCAGTTCTTC. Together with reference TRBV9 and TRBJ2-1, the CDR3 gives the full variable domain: DSGVTQTPKHLITATGQRVTLRCSPRSGDLSVYWYQQSLDQGLQFLIQYYNGEERAKGNILERFSAQQFPDLHSELNLSSLELGDSALYFCASSLTGQGYNEQFFGPGTRLTVL.